This T cell receptor (beta chain) was sequenced in a study of Ad26.COV2.S vaccination and SARS-CoV-2 variants. Overall study: The Ad26.COV2.S arm of the COV1001 trial was where the donor was placed. Study-wide results and limits: Vaccine recipients showed a spike-specific TCR breadth that was higher than in placebo recipients.

This CDR3 comprises 16 residues. Trimming removed 3 bases from V and 0 bases from J; junction bases left unmatched: 7. The germline V gene encodes CDR1 PRHDT and CDR2 FYEKMQ (reference sequence). The treatment is: approximately 18 received Ad26.COV2.S at low or high dose, single or two shots; 5 received placebo; per-sample allocation not given. Vaccine and placebo recipients were sampled on day 63 after the first injection. An Ad26 vector expressing Wuhan-strain SARS-CoV-2 spike served as the vaccine. Repertoires were generated with immunoSEQ multiplex PCR, while TCRdb's copy carries only in-frame clones and drops some. The sample lists approximately 400,000 clones, under 90% occurring once. As to this clone: Its antigen is not identified.

The specimen was peripheral blood, collected in a trial of Ad26.COV2.S vaccine versus placebo. The chain uses TRBV13 and TRBJ2-7; 8 positions agree with TRBD2. The receptor comes from a person aged 18-60 years who received the Ad26.COV2.S COVID-19 vaccine or a placebo. CDR3 sequence (DNA): TGTGCCAGCAGCTTGGTGGGAGCGGGAGACTCCTACGAGCAGTACTTC. As protein: CASSLVGAGDSYEQYF.